A single sample gave rise to the 29 T cell receptor beta chains below, sequenced in a study of shared clonotypes between healthy human individuals. The table came from immunoSEQ multiplex PCR; TCRdb's copy has only in-frame clones and leaves some out. The table lists approximately 2,000,000 clones, less than 95% of them singletons. Sample: naive CD4+ T cells from PBMCs. The subset denotes: CD45RA+ positively selected. The receptors derive from a man in his late teens or twenties in good health. Some clones in this sample may be carry-over from other donors' samples.

V and J are TRBV25-1 and TRBJ1-1, with TRBD1 identical over 7 bases. CDR3 length: 15 residues. CDR1 is MGHDK, CDR2 SYGVNS, per germline. J was trimmed by 5 bases and V by 3 bases; bases with no gene match: 9. The CDR3 DNA follows: TGTGCCAGCAGTGAGGGAGGGGGCACGGGGACTGAAGCTTTCTTT. It translates to CASSEGGGTGTEAFF.

This chain links TRBV7-2 with TRBJ2-7; D could derive from TRBD1 or TRBD2 (5 bases each). V lost 3 bases to trimming and J lost 0 bases, with 15 bases between them. The CDR3 loop spans 16 amino acids. Germline loops: CDR1 SGHTA, CDR2 FQGNSA. The CDR3 DNA reads as TGTGCCAGCAGCTTGGACCGGGACCCGAGCTCCTACGAGCAGTACTTC. It translates to CASSLDRDPSSYEQYF.

The chain is built from TRBV28 and TRBJ2-7; D perhaps matches TRBD1 (6 bases). CDR3 size: 13 residues. The germline CDR1 and CDR2 sequences are MDHEN and SYDVKM. The V end lost 6 bases, the J end lost 9 bases, and 18 bases lay between the germline ends. The CDR3 protein is CASSLQDSLGQYF. CDR3 sequence (DNA): TGTGCCAGCAGCCTTCAGGACAGCCTGGGGCAGTACTTC.

This clone showed up just a few times. J is TRBJ1-1 and V is TRBV19; no clear D. The length of the CDR3 is 14 residues. Deletions cut 3 bases from V and 0 bases from J, with 8 bases between. The germline V gene has CDR1 LNHDA and CDR2 SQIVND (reference sequence). Written as DNA, the CDR3 is TGTGCCAGTAGTATGAGGCAGGTGAACACTGAAGCTTTCTTT. Encoded protein: CASSMRQVNTEAFF. The full variable domain, its missing parts supplied by reference TRBV19 and TRBJ1-1, is DGGITQSPKYLFRKEGQNVTLSCEQNLNHDAMYWYRQDPGQGLRLIYYSQIVNDFQKGDIAEGYSVSREKKESFPLTVTSAQKNPTAFYLCASSMRQVNTEAFFGQGTRLTVV.

V usage is TRBV7-2 and J usage is TRBJ2-5, with 14 nucleotides matching TRBD2. There are 17 residues in the CDR3. After removal of 4 bases from V and 5 bases from J, the junction contained 9 bases not matched to a gene. Germline-derived CDR1 and CDR2 are SGHTA and FQGNSA. The DNA of the CDR3 is TGTGCCAGCAGCTCCCCGGGACTAGCGGGGGAGTTGGAGACCCAGTACTTC. Translating gives CASSSPGLAGELETQYF.

The chain couples TRBV9 to TRBJ2-5; D ambiguous. V was trimmed by 3 bases and J by 4 bases, leaving 22 bases between them. Per germline, CDR1 SGDLS and CDR2 YYNGEE. The CDR3 length is 17 residues. The CDR3 here is CASSGYSLGNWRETQYF. In DNA form, the CDR3 reads TGTGCCAGCAGCGGATACTCCTTAGGGAATTGGAGAGAGACCCAGTACTTC.

The rearrangement joins TRBV4-2 to TRBJ2-2; D is possibly TRBD2 (5 bases). V shed 1 base and J shed 7 bases, with 16 bases lying between them. The CDR3 sequence is 16 residues long. Germline V gene lookup returns CDR1 LGHNA and CDR2 YNFKEQ. CDR3 coding DNA: TGTGCCAGCAGCCAAGTGGTCAGGACTGGGAGCGGGGAGCTGTTTTTT. It yields the protein CASSQVVRTGSGELFF.

The V and J genes are TRBV10-3 and TRBJ2-5, with 13 bases identical to TRBD2. The CDR3 totals 17 residues. From germline, CDR1 is ENHRY and CDR2 SYGVKD. Losses at the gene ends were 4 bases for V and 6 bases for J; bases not matched to a gene: 11. The CDR3 sequence: CAISGTSGSFGMKTQYF. CDR3 in DNA: TGTGCCATCAGTGGGACTAGCGGGAGTTTTGGGATGAAGACCCAGTACTTC.

The rearrangement joins TRBV28 to TRBJ2-5; no clear D gene. The germline V gene has CDR1 MDHEN and CDR2 SYDVKM. The V end lost 3 bases, the J end lost 0 bases, and 2 bases lay between the germline ends. The CDR3 length is 12 residues. CDR3 sequence (DNA): TGTGCCAGCAGTTTTAACCAAGAGACCCAGTACTTC. Residues: CASSFNQETQYF.

This clone was found once. The chain has TRBV6-5 and TRBJ2-7; perhaps D is TRBD1 or TRBD2 (6 bases each). The length of the CDR3 is 14 residues. With 5 bases removed from V and 4 bases from J, the gap between germline ends came to 15 bases. Germline V gives CDR1 MNHEY, CDR2 SVGAGI. The CDR3 sequence: CASSAGPGAYEQYF. The CDR3 DNA sequence: TGTGCCAGCAGTGCAGGACCGGGGGCTTACGAGCAGTACTTC.

The V and J genes are TRBV4-1 and TRBJ2-7, with a weak D call TRBD2 (5 bases). CDR1 is MGHRA and CDR2 is YSYEKL in the germline V gene. CDR3 size: 14 residues. Trimming stripped 4 bases from V and 5 bases from J, with 15 bases between. The CDR3 nucleotides read TGCGCCAGCAGCCTCATCGGGGAGTTCCACGAGCAGTACTTC. Amino acid sequence: CASSLIGEFHEQYF.

The chain couples TRBV19 to TRBJ2-1; D might be TRBD1 (7 bases). Looked up from germline, CDR1 is LNHDA and CDR2 is SQIVND (reference sequence). The CDR3 consists of 16 residues. V was shortened by 5 bases and J by 5 bases, with 19 bases between the two germline ends. The CDR3 coding sequence is TGTGCCAGTAGTGACCTGGGCAGGGGGGAAGACAATGAGCAGTTCTTC. It translates to CASSDLGRGEDNEQFF. The complete variable domain, with remaining parts taken from reference TRBV19 and TRBJ2-1, reads DGGITQSPKYLFRKEGQNVTLSCEQNLNHDAMYWYRQDPGQGLRLIYYSQIVNDFQKGDIAEGYSVSREKKESFPLTVTSAQKNPTAFYLCASSDLGRGEDNEQFFGPGTRLTVL.

This chain uses TRBV2 with TRBJ1-2, with 10 positions matching TRBD1. V was clipped by 6 bases and J by 6 bases; unmatched bases: 4. Germline V gene lookup returns CDR1 SNHLY and CDR2 FYNNEI. This CDR3 region has 13 residues. CDR3 protein: CASSPGQGHGYTF. In DNA form, the CDR3 reads TGTGCCAGCAGCCCGGGACAGGGGCATGGCTACACCTTC.

The V call is TRBV15, the J call TRBJ1-2, with D possibly matching TRBD1 (6 bases). This CDR3 contains 15 residues. Germline V lookup: CDR1 LNHNV, CDR2 YYDKDF (reference sequence). V was trimmed by 0 bases and J by 3 bases, leaving 11 bases between them. CDR3 sequence reads: CATSREGQYDYGYTF. The CDR3 coding sequence is TGTGCCACCAGCAGAGAAGGACAGTACGACTATGGCTACACCTTC.

The chain joins TRBV5-1 to TRBJ2-2; D might be TRBD1 (6 bases). The germline gives CDR1 SGHRS, CDR2 YFSETQ. CDR3 size: 13 residues. Trimming removed 4 bases from V and 6 bases from J, with 10 bases in between. DNA for the CDR3: TGCGCCAGCAGCCTAGGACAGTCCGGGGAGCTGTTTTTT. Its protein is CASSLGQSGELFF.

The genes are TRBV11-2 and TRBJ2-2, with TRBD2 identical over 11 bases. This CDR3 spans 17 amino acids. Germline V CDR1 and CDR2: SGHAT, FQNNGV. V shed 5 bases and J 2 bases; nucleotides not matched to a gene: 7. CDR3 amino acids: CASSPRLAGPNTGELFF. CDR3 DNA: TGTGCCAGCAGCCCCCGACTAGCGGGGCCCAACACCGGGGAGCTGTTTTTT.

The V and J genes are TRBV27 and TRBJ2-2, with TRBD1 identical over 11 bases. From germline, CDR1 is MNHEY and CDR2 SMNVEV (reference sequence). With V trimmed by 5 bases and J by 6 bases, 8 bases remained unmatched. This CDR3 is built from 16 residues. The CDR3 loop reads CASSEFGQGAPGELFF. CDR3 DNA: TGTGCCAGCAGTGAATTCGGACAGGGGGCGCCCGGGGAGCTGTTTTTT.

The V gene is TRBV19, the J gene TRBJ2-3; 8 bases agree with TRBD1. This CDR3 region has 17 residues. Trimming at V came to 10 bases and at J to 0 bases, leaving 15 bases not matched to a gene. CDR1 and CDR2 (germline): LNHDA, SQIVND (reference sequence). CDR3 coding DNA: TGTGCCACCGCCAGGGGGCTACGCCCGGTGAGCACAGATACGCAGTATTTT. It is translated as CATARGLRPVSTDTQYF.

The J gene is TRBJ2-1, the V gene TRBV5-1; 11 bases align to TRBD2. The CDR3 contains 18 residues. CDR1 is SGHRS, CDR2 YFSETQ, per germline. V dropped 3 bases and J dropped 2; count of bases not matched to a gene: 10. The CDR3 bases are TGCGCCAGCAGCTCCCGAGGTAGCGGGAGGGCCGCCTACAATGAGCAGTTCTTC. Residues: CASSSRGSGRAAYNEQFF.

This clone was counted a few times. V gene TRBV30 combines with J gene TRBJ2-2, with 7 positions matching TRBD1. The CDR3 runs 15 residues. Trimming cost V 3 bases and J 10 bases; bases outside gene matches: 14. Germline V CDR1 and CDR2: GTSNPN, SVGIG (reference sequence). CDR3 in amino acids: CAWSRLEGGWVELFF. DNA of the CDR3: TGTGCCTGGAGCAGGCTAGAAGGGGGCTGGGTGGAGCTGTTTTTT. The full variable domain, rest sourced from reference TRBV30 and TRBJ2-2, is SQTIHQWPATLVQPVGSPLSLECTVEGTSNPNLYWYRQAAGRGLQLLFYSVGIGQISSEVPQNLSASRPQDRQFILSSKKLLLSDSGFYLCAWSRLEGGWVELFFGEGSRLTVL.

V gene TRBV13 combines with J gene TRBJ2-1; 12 bases are a match to TRBD2. Per the germline V gene, CDR1 is PRHDT and CDR2 is FYEKMQ (reference sequence). The CDR3 runs 15 residues. V lost 4 bases, J lost 6 bases, and 4 bases stayed unmatched. The CDR3 region has the DNA TGTGCCAGCAGCTCGCTAGCGGGAGGGCCCAATGAGCAGTTCTTC. This encodes CASSSLAGGPNEQFF.

V usage is TRBV5-5 and J usage is TRBJ1-2, with D tentatively TRBD1 (5 bases). Trimming pared 0 bases from V and 5 bases from J, leaving 14 bases between. The CDR3 sequence is 15 residues long. From germline, CDR1 is SGHKS and CDR2 YYEKEE (reference sequence). The CDR3 region has the DNA TGTGCCAGCAGCTTGGGGACGCAAGGGGTTTATGGCTACACCTTC. Protein product: CASSLGTQGVYGYTF.

A single count supports this clone. This chain joins TRBV6-7 and TRBJ1-6, with D maybe TRBD1 (6 bases). TRBV6-7 carries the ORF label, with uncertain function. This CDR3 is 14 amino acids long. V was shortened by 2 bases and J by 9 bases, with 11 bases between the two germline ends. For the CDR3, the DNA is TGTGCCAGCAGTTACCCCGGAGGGGGTTCACCCCTCCACTTT. Translating it yields CASSYPGGGSPLHF.

V gene TRBV27 combines with J gene TRBJ2-7; D is perhaps TRBD1 (6 bases). V shed 2 bases and J shed 3 bases, with 14 bases lying between them. The CDR3 runs 15 residues. Germline lookup yields CDR1 MNHEY and CDR2 SMNVEV (reference sequence). In DNA form, the CDR3 reads TGTGCCAGCAGTTTACCAGGGGTTGATTTCTACGAGCAGTACTTC. Amino acid sequence: CASSLPGVDFYEQYF.

The genes are TRBV29-1 and TRBJ2-5; D is undetermined. The end of the DNA fits TRBJ2-7 better, so the J call may be wrong. The germline CDR1 and CDR2 sequences are SQVTM and ANQGSEA. The CDR3 extends over 11 amino acids. In DNA form, the CDR3 reads TGCAGCGTTGGCAACAGCTACGAGCAGTACTTC. It translates to CSVGNSYEQYF.

The chain uses TRBV11-2 and TRBJ2-5, with TRBD1 matching over 12 bases. Germline V gene data show CDR1 as SGHAT and CDR2 as FQNNGV. J was trimmed by 5 bases and V by 4 bases; bases with no gene match: 5. The CDR3 length is 15 residues. The CDR3 coding sequence is TGTGCCAGCAGCTGGGGACAGGGGGCGGCCGAGACCCAGTACTTC. It specifies CASSWGQGAAETQYF.

On this clone: Other DNA variants within this sample encode the same CDR3. The chain couples TRBV6-6 to TRBJ2-7; tentative D call: TRBD2 (5 bases). This CDR3 comprises 11 residues. Looked up from germline, CDR1 is MNHNY and CDR2 is SVGAGI (reference sequence). V was cut by 7 bases and J by 4 bases, with 8 bases left in between. CDR3 sequence (DNA): TGTGCCAGCACCCCGGGGTACGAGCAGTACTTC. Its translation: CASTPGYEQYF.

This chain joins TRBV28 and TRBJ2-7, with 7 bases lining up with TRBD1. The germline CDR1 and CDR2 sequences are MDHEN and SYDVKM. Germline trimming cut 7 bases from V and 0 bases from J; bases unmatched to any gene: 6. The CDR3 has 14 amino acids. The DNA for the CDR3 is TGTGCCAGCATCATAAGACAGGGCTCCTACGAGCAGTACTTC. Protein product: CASIIRQGSYEQYF.

The V call is TRBV2, the J call TRBJ1-1, with no clear D. The CDR3 consists of 14 residues. Looked up from germline, CDR1 is SNHLY and CDR2 is FYNNEI. V lost 2 bases and J 2 bases, leaving 9 bases between the germline ends. This CDR3 reads CASSETGENTEAFF. The CDR3 DNA is TGTGCCAGCAGTGAAACTGGAGAAAACACTGAAGCTTTCTTT.